The rows below give T cell receptor beta chains drawn from one sample of a study of cytomegalovirus exposure and HLA in healthy donors. Only in-frame clones appear in the TCRdb table, and some are missing; sequencing was by immunoSEQ multiplex PCR. Among approximately 300,000 clones listed, roughly 86% were seen once. The material sequenced was PBMCs. The source of these receptors is a woman between 40 and 50 years old in good health and CMV-seropositive. Both conserved end residues are part of each CDR3. D genes are given only for firm matches. The size of a clone is reported for some rows only, either as once, few or many, or as a class for expanded clones.

clone size | D gene | J gene | V gene | CDR3 DNA | CDR3 protein
NA | NA | TRBJ2-1 | TRBV25-1 | TGTGCCAGCAGTGAAGGCGGCACCAAACCCAATGAGCAGTTCTTC | CASSEGGTKPNEQFF
NA | NA | TRBJ2-3 | TRBV27 | TGTGCCAGCAGTCCACAATTCACAGATACGCAGTATTTT | CASSPQFTDTQYF
few | NA | TRBJ2-5 | TRBV5-4 | TGTGCCAGCAGCTTGGGCGGGACCCTTTCGAAAGAGACCCAGTACTTC | CASSLGGTLSKETQYF
NA | TRBD1 | TRBJ2-3 | TRBV5-4 | TGTGCCAGCAGCCCTACAGGGGGGAGAGGTACAGATACGCAGTATTTT | CASSPTGGRGTDTQYF
NA | NA | TRBJ1-4 | TRBV7-8 | TGTGCCAGCAGCTTCGACAGCTCAACTAATGAAAAACTGTTTTTT | CASSFDSSTNEKLFF
few | NA | TRBJ1-5 | TRBV5-8 | TGTGCCAGCAGCTTGGGGCTGAATAGCAATCAGCCCCAGCATTTT | CASSLGLNSNQPQHF
NA | TRBD2 | TRBJ2-7 | TRBV11-2 | TGTGCCAGCAGCTTAGAGGGGGGGGGAGGTTACGAGCAGTACTTC | CASSLEGGGGYEQYF
NA | NA | TRBJ1-5 | TRBV30 | TGTGCCTGGAGGGAACAGTTCCTCGGGCCCCAGCATTTT | CAWREQFLGPQHF
NA | NA | TRBJ1-5 | TRBV21-1 | TGTGCCAGCAGCCACAAAATGGTCATCAGGGAGGAAAGCAATCAGCCCCAGCATTTT | CASSHKMVIREESNQPQHF
NA | NA | TRBJ2-2 | TRBV2 | TGTGCCAGACAGAGGCTTGGGGAGGACACCGGGGAGCTGTTTTTT | CARQRLGEDTGELFF
NA | NA | TRBJ1-5 | TRBV6-6 | TGTGCCAGCAGTTACTCATCAGGGGTGGGCAATCAGCCCCAGCATTTT | CASSYSSGVGNQPQHF
once | NA | TRBJ2-1 | TRBV7-6 | TGTGCCAGCAGCTTATCGGGTGGTGAGCAGTTCTTC | CASSLSGGEQFF
NA | TRBD1 | TRBJ1-1 | TRBV5-4 | TGTGCCAGCAGCTTGGAGACAGGGTTCACTGAAGCTTTCTTT | CASSLETGFTEAFF
NA | NA | TRBJ2-7 | TRBV25-1 | TGTGCCAGCAGGCAAGGTTGGGGCGTCTACGAGCAGTACTTC | CASRQGWGVYEQYF
few | NA | TRBJ2-3 | TRBV4-3 | TGCGCCAGCAGCCAAGATCTCTCGGGAGCGAATACGCAGTATTTT | CASSQDLSGANTQYF
few | NA | TRBJ2-7 | TRBV11-2 | TGTGCCAGCAGCTTAGGCGGGGATGCCTACGAGCAGTACTTC | CASSLGGDAYEQYF
NA | NA | TRBJ1-5 | TRBV7-2 | TGTGCCAGCAGCTTAGGGCAGGTTAGCAATCAGCCCCAGCATTTT | CASSLGQVSNQPQHF
once | TRBD1 | TRBJ2-7 | TRBV19 | TGTGCCAGTAGTAGAATGACAGGGGGGGACTACGAGCAGTACTTC | CASSRMTGGDYEQYF
NA | TRBD1 | TRBJ1-1 | TRBV7-2 | TGTGCCAGCAGCGCTCGTCAGGGGGGGAACACTGAAGCTTTCTTT | CASSARQGGNTEAFF
once | TRBD1 | TRBJ1-2 | TRBV5-4 | TGTGCCAGCAGCTTGGATTTTGGACAGGTGGGCTATGGCTACACCTTC | CASSLDFGQVGYGYTF
NA | NA | TRBJ2-4 | TRBV28 | TGTGCCAGCAGTTTGAAAAACAGTCAGTACTTC | CASSLKNSQYF
few | NA | TRBJ1-1 | TRBV6-6 | TGTGCCAGCAGTTATTTCGGGACTGCGAACACTGAAGCTTTCTTT | CASSYFGTANTEAFF
NA | NA | TRBJ2-1 | TRBV19 | TGTGCCAGTAGTGTAGGTGCGGGGGAGCAGTTCTTC | CASSVGAGEQFF
NA | NA | TRBJ1-1 | TRBV4-1 | TGCGCCAGCAGCCAAAGTGGTGGCCCCACTGAAGCTTTCTTT | CASSQSGGPTEAFF
few | NA | TRBJ1-1 | TRBV6-6 | TGTGCCAGCAGTTTGGACAGTTATGCACTTGAAGCTTTCTTT | CASSLDSYALEAFF
NA | NA | TRBJ2-6 | TRBV10-3 | TGTGCCATCAGTGAGCAGGGAACCCCTGGGGCCAACGTCCTGACTTTC | CAISEQGTPGANVLTF
NA | TRBD2 | TRBJ2-1 | TRBV7-3 | TGTGCCAGCAGCTCACACGGCGGGGGGAACTACAATGAGCAGTTCTTC | CASSSHGGGNYNEQFF
NA | NA | TRBJ1-2 | TRBV7-9 | TGTGCCAGCAGCCCAGGCACAGGCCTCCGGGGCTACACCTTC | CASSPGTGLRGYTF
NA | NA | TRBJ2-3 | TRBV6-5 | TGTGCCAGCAGTTTGGGAGCTGGCACAGATACGCAGTATTTT | CASSLGAGTDTQYF
NA | NA | TRBJ2-4 | TRBV28 | TGTGCCAGCAGCACCGAAAGCGGGTTCAAAAACATTCAGTACTTC | CASSTESGFKNIQYF
NA | NA | TRBJ2-2 | TRBV2 | TGTGCCAGCAGTGTAGGGGACACGAACACCGGGGAGCTGTTTTTT | CASSVGDTNTGELFF
NA | TRBD2 | TRBJ2-1 | TRBV7-9 | TGTGCCAGCGATCCGCTAGCGGGAGCTGGTGAGCAGTTCTTC | CASDPLAGAGEQFF
NA | TRBD1 | TRBJ1-5 | TRBV6-6 | TGTGCCAGCAGGGAACAGGGGGTTAGCAATCAGCCCCAGCATTTT | CASREQGVSNQPQHF
NA | NA | TRBJ2-1 | TRBV7-9 | TGTGCCAGCAGCTTACAGGGTGAGCAGTTCTTC | CASSLQGEQFF
NA | NA | TRBJ1-3 | TRBV4-1 | TGCGCCAGCAGCGGGCAGGACAGCTCTGGAAACACCATATATTTT | CASSGQDSSGNTIYF
once | NA | TRBJ1-2 | TRBV2 | TGTGCCAGCAGAGCAAGGGGGAAGGACTATGGCTACACCTTC | CASRARGKDYGYTF
NA | NA | TRBJ2-7 | TRBV7-2 | TGTGCCAGCAGCTTAGTGCTAGGAAGCTCCTACGAGCAGTACTTC | CASSLVLGSSYEQYF
NA | TRBD2 | TRBJ2-1 | TRBV2 | TGTGCCAGCAGTGAAAGGGAGACTAGCGGGAGGAATTTTCCGTTCTTC | CASSERETSGRNFPFF
NA | NA | TRBJ1-2 | TRBV2 | TGTGCCAGCGGGGTGCGGGAAGGGGTCAATGGCTACACCTTC | CASGVREGVNGYTF
once | TRBD1 | TRBJ2-1 | TRBV5-1 | TGCGCCAGCAGCCCGGACTCCGGGACAGGTTTCAATGAGCAGTTCTTC | CASSPDSGTGFNEQFF
NA | NA | TRBJ2-2 | TRBV27 | TGTGCCAGCAGGCCGGGACTTAACACCGGGGAGCTGTTTTTT | CASRPGLNTGELFF
few | TRBD1 | TRBJ2-3 | TRBV7-2 | TGTGCCAGCAGCTTAGTGGGACAGGGCCCAGATACGCAGTATTTT | CASSLVGQGPDTQYF
NA | TRBD2 | TRBJ2-3 | TRBV10-3 | TGTGCCATCAGTGGGACTAGCGGCACCCCGGGGGGTACGCAGTATTTT | CAISGTSGTPGGTQYF
NA | NA | TRBJ1-6 | TRBV6-1 | TGTGCCAGCAGTGAATCTAGAGATTCACCCCTCCACTTT | CASSESRDSPLHF
NA | TRBD2 | TRBJ2-3 | TRBV13 | TGTGCCAGCAGCTTGGGGGGACTAGCGGGAGGAGGGTCGGCAGATACGCAGTATTTT | CASSLGGLAGGGSADTQYF